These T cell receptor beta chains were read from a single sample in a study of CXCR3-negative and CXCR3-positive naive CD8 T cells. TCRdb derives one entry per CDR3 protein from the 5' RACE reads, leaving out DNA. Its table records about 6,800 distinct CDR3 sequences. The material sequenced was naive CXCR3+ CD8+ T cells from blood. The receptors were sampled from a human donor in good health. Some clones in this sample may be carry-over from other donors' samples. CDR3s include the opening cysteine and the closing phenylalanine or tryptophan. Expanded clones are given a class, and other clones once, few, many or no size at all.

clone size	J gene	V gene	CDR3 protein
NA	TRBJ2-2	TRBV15	CATSRHTNTGELFF
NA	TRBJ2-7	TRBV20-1	CSARTRGLGSYEQYF
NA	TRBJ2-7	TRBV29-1	CSVELAGVSYEQYF
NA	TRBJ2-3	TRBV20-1	CSPRDFGTGLAGHTDTQYF
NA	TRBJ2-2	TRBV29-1	CSVVSVNTGELFF
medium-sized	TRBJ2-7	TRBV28	CASSLDVTYEQYF
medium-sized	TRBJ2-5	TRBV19	CASSIEGETQYF
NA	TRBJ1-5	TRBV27	CASSLSVQDSNQPQHF
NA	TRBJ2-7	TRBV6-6	CASSYLSGNYEQYF
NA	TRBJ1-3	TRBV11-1	CASRARDWDSGNTIYF
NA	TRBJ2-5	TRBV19	CASSIDVEETQYF
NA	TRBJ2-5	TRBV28	CASTAGTGQETQYF
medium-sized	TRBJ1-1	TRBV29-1	CSVDYTMNTEAFF
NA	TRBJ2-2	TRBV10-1	CASSESRVSGELFF
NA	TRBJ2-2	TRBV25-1	CASWRGGELFF
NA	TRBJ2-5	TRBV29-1	CSVEVELQETQYF
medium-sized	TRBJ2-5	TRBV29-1	CSVDGLAQETQYF
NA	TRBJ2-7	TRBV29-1	CSVEDTGAYEQYF
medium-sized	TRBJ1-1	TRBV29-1	CSVGQGGTEAFF
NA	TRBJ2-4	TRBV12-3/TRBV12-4	CASNPGDENIQYF
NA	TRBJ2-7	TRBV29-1	CSVAGHRYEQYF
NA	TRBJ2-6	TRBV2	CASSGGSSGANVLTF
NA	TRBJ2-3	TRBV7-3	CASSQGLAPFGTDTQYF
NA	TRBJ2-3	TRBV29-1	CSVEGGFSTDTQYF
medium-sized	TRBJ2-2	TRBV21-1	CASSNGGDSGFRELFF
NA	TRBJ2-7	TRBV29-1	CTVLGPLYEQYF
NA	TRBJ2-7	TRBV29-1	CSVEYRDFSSYEQYF
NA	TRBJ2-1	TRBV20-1	CSAREVTRGRISSYNEQFF
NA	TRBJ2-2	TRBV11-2	CASSLGSTGELFF
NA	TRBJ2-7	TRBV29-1	CSVVQAGVYEQYF
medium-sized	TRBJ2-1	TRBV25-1	CASSAPGGSYNEQFF
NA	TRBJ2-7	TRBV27	CASSSGTGHYEQYF
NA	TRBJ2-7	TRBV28	CASSLSLGQLGSYEQYF
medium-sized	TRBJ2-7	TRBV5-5	CASSLNAYEQYF
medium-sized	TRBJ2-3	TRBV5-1	CASSWTSTDTQYF
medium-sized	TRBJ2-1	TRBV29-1	CSVPSGERPYNEQFF
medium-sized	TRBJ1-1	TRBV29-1	CSVPGQMNTEAFF